Each of the 23 T cell receptor beta chains below was sequenced from the same sample in a study of regulatory T cells in long-lasting Graves disease. Time point denoted: persistent/refractory GD, antithyroid drugs over 5 years with positive TRAb. Making the TCR library involved RNA that had been extracted from PBMCs. Building of the TCR beta libraries involved iRepertoire HTBI primers and Arm-PCR of CDR3 regions. TCRdb reanalysed the multiplex PCR reads using MiXCR and keeps one entry per CDR3 protein. Of under 350,000 distinct CDR3 sequences listed, approximately 20% were seen once; the top ten hold approximately 53%. The sequencing used peripheral blood mononuclear cells (PBMCs), collected when the disease was refractory, from a patient treated with antithyroid drugs. The source is a female donor with Graves disease.

This sequence joins TRBV4-1 and TRBJ2-3, with 14 bases identical to TRBD2. CDR3 size: 18 residues. CDR1 is MGHRA and CDR2 is YSYEKL in the germline V gene. The V segment lost 2 bases and the J segment 2 bases; nucleotides outside the gene matches: 6. The CDR3 DNA sequence: TGCGCCAGCAGCCAAAGGGGACTAGCGGGAGAAGTCACAGATACGCAGTATTTT. Protein: CASSQRGLAGEVTDTQYF.

The chain carries TRBV12-3 or TRBV12-4 and TRBJ2-3; D not certain. Trimming shortened V by 1 base and J by 6 bases, and 14 bases separated the two germline ends. CDR3 length: 15 amino acids. DNA for the CDR3: TGTGCCAGCAGTTTAGAGATGTCGCTAAGGGATACGCAGTATTTT. Translated, it gives CASSLEMSLRDTQYF.

The V and J genes are TRBV7-2 and TRBJ2-7, with 14 positions matching TRBD2. V was clipped by 1 base and J by 1 base; unmatched bases: 3. Germline assignment: CDR1 SGHTA and CDR2 FQGNSA. The CDR3 has 17 residues. The CDR3, as DNA: TGTGCCAGCAGCTTAGAGGGGACTAGCGGGAGTTCCTACGAGCAGTACTTC. This sequence encodes CASSLEGTSGSSYEQYF.

This clonotype has ten or more counts. The V and J genes are TRBV7-9 and TRBJ2-7, with 8 bases fitting TRBD1. The germline V gene has CDR1 SEHNR and CDR2 FQNEAQ (reference sequence). The CDR3 runs to 12 residues. With V trimmed by 5 bases and J by 6 bases, 3 bases remained unmatched. CDR3 sequence: CASSSTGGEQYF. Written as DNA, the CDR3 is TGTGCCAGCAGCAGCACAGGGGGCGAGCAGTACTTC. The complete variable domain, with remaining parts taken from reference TRBV7-9 and TRBJ2-7, reads DTGVSQNPRHKITKRGQNVTFRCDPISEHNRLYWYRQTLGQGPEFLTYFQNEAQLEKSRLLSDRFSAERPKGSFSTLEIQRTEQGDSAMYLCASSSTGGEQYFGPGTRLTVT.

The J gene is TRBJ1-5, the V gene TRBV12-3 or TRBV12-4; 9 bases line up with TRBD1. V trimming: 6 bases; J trimming: 7 bases; junction bases outside the gene matches: 10. The CDR3 has 15 residues. CDR3 loop: CASRRTGQGWQPQHF. The CDR3 nucleotides are TGTGCCAGCAGAAGGACGGGACAGGGTTGGCAGCCCCAGCATTTT.

This clonotype was seen only a few times. The CDR3 nucleotides are TGCGCCAGCAGCAACCTAAATAGCGGATACGAGCAGTACTTC. This translates into CASSNLNSGYEQYF. V gene TRBV4-1 combines with J gene TRBJ2-7; the D gene is possibly TRBD2 (6 bases). Germline V gives CDR1 MGHRA, CDR2 YSYEKL. The V end lost 5 bases, the J end lost 4 bases, and 15 bases lay between the germline ends. The CDR3 extends over 14 amino acids.

This clonotype is a singleton in its sample. The rearrangement links TRBV5-1 to TRBJ1-5, with D possibly matching TRBD1 (5 bases). Germline V gene lookup returns CDR1 SGHRS and CDR2 YFSETQ. Trimming stripped 0 bases from V and 7 bases from J, with 11 bases between. The CDR3 is 14 amino acids. CDR3 sequence reads: CASSLESGSQPQHF. The CDR3 nucleotides read TGCGCCAGCAGCTTGGAGTCAGGGTCGCAGCCCCAGCATTTT.

This clonotype has a count of ten or more. V usage is TRBV11-2 and J usage is TRBJ2-5, with 9 bases matching TRBD1. The germline V gene has CDR1 SGHAT and CDR2 FQNNGV. V was pared by 3 bases and J by 10 bases, with 15 bases of the junction left unmatched. CDR3 length: 16 residues. The CDR3 loop reads CASSFPGTGPRRGQYF. DNA for the CDR3: TGTGCCAGCAGCTTCCCCGGGACAGGGCCAAGGAGGGGCCAGTACTTC.

This clonotype was found a few times. CDR3 DNA: TGTGCCAGCAGTTTTTCTGGTCCGGCGGCAGATACGCAGTATTTT. It encodes CASSFSGPAADTQYF. V and J are TRBV28 and TRBJ2-3; D uncertain. This CDR3 has 15 residues. Trimming removed 3 bases from V and 4 bases from J, with 14 bases in between. Germline CDR1 reads MDHEN; CDR2 reads SYDVKM.

This clonotype occurred many times. This chain connects TRBV2 to TRBJ1-1; D gene uncertain. The CDR3 is 14 amino acids. V was clipped by 7 bases and J by 0 bases, with 12 bases between them. Looked up from germline, CDR1 is SNHLY and CDR2 is FYNNEI. The CDR3 protein is CASTKLNMNTEAFF. The CDR3 DNA sequence: TGTGCCAGCACCAAACTAAACATGAACACTGAAGCTTTCTTT.

The table lists this clonotype with a count of one. A much larger clone is a single base away; this may be a read error. The chain recombines TRBV6-5 with TRBJ2-7, with D possibly matching TRBD2 (5 bases). Germline-derived CDR1 and CDR2 are MNHEY and SVGAGI. This CDR3 comprises 15 residues. CDR3 amino acids: CACSYSLSGMYEQYF. CDR3 DNA sequence: TGTGCCTGCAGTTACTCTTTATCGGGGATGTACGAGCAGTACTTC.

This chain joins TRBV28 and TRBJ1-4; D gene ambiguous. In germline, CDR1 is MDHEN, CDR2 SYDVKM. The CDR3 extends over 13 amino acids. The germline V and J ends were trimmed by 3 bases and 8 bases, with 10 bases remaining between them. The CDR3 DNA is TGTGCCAGCAGTTTGGGTCGAGGCGAAAAACTGTTTTTT. Translated, it gives CASSLGRGEKLFF.

In this sample, this clonotype turned up many times. CDR3 bases: TGCAGTGCTCCCACCATAGCGGGACTGTACGAGACCCAGTACTTC. This encodes CSAPTIAGLYETQYF. This chain connects TRBV20-1 to TRBJ2-5; 8 bases agree with TRBD2. In germline, CDR1 is DFQATT, CDR2 SNEGSKA (reference sequence). The CDR3 runs to 15 residues. The V segment lost 5 bases and the J segment 5 bases; nucleotides outside the gene matches: 13.

The genes are TRBV5-1 and TRBJ2-3, with 8 bases matching TRBD2. Germline CDR1 SGHRS, CDR2 YFSETQ. With 2 bases clipped from V and 2 bases from J, the junction kept 4 bases outside the gene matches. The CDR3 runs 15 residues. CDR3: CASSLPAGATDTQYF. The CDR3 coding sequence is TGCGCCAGCAGCTTACCAGCGGGGGCCACAGATACGCAGTATTTT.

The rearrangement uses TRBV6-9 and TRBJ2-2; no clear D. This CDR3 spans 15 amino acids. V was shortened by 3 bases and J by 0 bases, with 8 bases between the two germline ends. The germline gives CDR1 MNHGY, CDR2 SVAAGI. CDR3 loop: CASSYSATNTGELFF. The CDR3 DNA reads TGTGCCAGCAGTTACTCTGCCACGAACACCGGGGAGCTGTTTTTT.

This clonotype is termed medium-sized (0.01 to 0.1%). The chain employs TRBV27 and TRBJ1-1; D is possibly TRBD1 (5 bases). The CDR3 runs to 14 residues. Germline V gene sequence: CDR1 MNHEY, CDR2 SMNVEV (reference sequence). The V end was cut by 5 bases, the J end by 5 bases, with 15 bases between. CDR3 sequence reads: CASSLVPEGTEAFF. DNA for the CDR3: TGTGCCAGCAGTCTAGTACCGGAGGGGACTGAAGCTTTCTTT.

This clonotype has a count of ten or more. The chain couples TRBV20-1 to TRBJ1-2; D is possibly TRBD1 (5 bases). This CDR3 spans 13 amino acids. The V gene lost 0 bases and the J gene lost 8 bases, with 13 bases spanning the gap. Germline V gene data show CDR1 as DFQATT and CDR2 as SNEGSKA (reference sequence). Here the CDR3 reads CSARDQGMGGYTF. The CDR3 nucleotides read TGCAGTGCTAGAGACCAGGGAATGGGAGGCTACACCTTC.

This clonotype was detected ten times or more. The V gene is TRBV5-1, the J gene TRBJ1-2; D is unresolved. The ends were cut back, 1 base at V and 2 bases at J, with 9 bases in the middle. CDR1 and CDR2 from the germline V gene are SGHRS and YFSETQ. The CDR3 is 14 residues long. CDR3 in amino acids: CASSLRQGNYGYTF. CDR3 in DNA: TGCGCCAGCAGCTTGCGACAAGGGAACTATGGCTACACCTTC.

Remarks on this clonotype: A much larger clone lies one base from this, so it may be a read error. The chain recombines TRBV7-2 with TRBJ2-2; 7 nucleotides agree with TRBD1. CDR1 is SGHTA, CDR2 FQGNSA, per germline. CDR3 size: 14 residues. The CDR3 nucleotides read TGTGCCAGCAGCCCGACAGGGCTAAGCGAGGAGCCGTTTTTT. Translation gives CASSPTGLSEEPFF.

This clonotype was counted many times. The chain recombines TRBV30 with TRBJ1-1; no definite D call. Germline CDR1 is GTSNPN and CDR2 is SVGIG (reference sequence). This CDR3 comprises 14 residues. Trimming removed 2 bases at V and 4 bases at J, with 14 bases between. The CDR3 nucleotides read TGTGCCTGGAGTATCGGAGTTGCGGGCACTGAAGCTTTCTTT. Translated, it gives CAWSIGVAGTEAFF.

V is TRBV6-2 or TRBV6-3 and J is TRBJ1-4, with a tentative D call TRBD1 (6 bases). Trimming pared 5 bases from V and 7 bases from J, leaving 26 bases between. Germline CDR1 is MNHEY and CDR2 is SVGEGT. The CDR3 has 18 amino acids. The CDR3 DNA reads TGTGCCAGCAGTGAAATTTTTTTAGGGACGGGGGCGGGTGAAAAACTGTTTTTT. It specifies CASSEIFLGTGAGEKLFF.

This clonotype was seen at least ten times. This sequence joins TRBV20-1 and TRBJ2-7; tentative D call: TRBD2 (5 bases). In germline, CDR1 is DFQATT, CDR2 SNEGSKA (reference sequence). V was pared by 6 bases and J by 2 bases, with 14 bases between. The length of the CDR3 is 13 residues. CDR3 residues: CSALPGLAYEQYF. In DNA, the CDR3 is TGCAGTGCCCTTCCCGGACTCGCCTACGAGCAGTACTTC.

On this clonotype itself: A far bigger clonotype differs at one base, so this is likely a read error. This chain uses TRBV7-2 with TRBJ2-5; D possibly corresponds to TRBD1 (5 bases). The CDR3 is 15 residues long. Germline lookup yields CDR1 SGHTA and CDR2 FQGNSA. For the CDR3, the DNA is TGTGCCAGCAGCTTAGATCCAGGGTACCAAGAGACCCAGTGCTTC. Its protein product is CASSLDPGYQETQCF.